Each of the 23 T cell receptor beta chains below was sequenced from the same sample in a study of control samples from healthy donors and cancer patients. The assay was immunoSEQ multiplex PCR, and TCRdb's table has in-frame clones only and misses some. The top ten clones hold roughly 9.8% of a sample with roughly 98,000 clones, about four fifths of them seen once. The material sequenced was blood. These receptors came from a woman in her sixties in good health.

The V gene is TRBV25-1, the J gene TRBJ1-4; D possibly corresponds to TRBD1 (5 bases). CDR1 MGHDK and CDR2 SYGVNS come from the germline V gene. This CDR3 has 12 amino acids. The V and J ends lost 7 bases and 7 bases respectively, with 10 bases between them. DNA of the CDR3: TGTGCCAGCACCTCTGGGACTGAAAAACTGTTTTTT. Its translation: CASTSGTEKLFF. Filled out from reference TRBV25-1 and TRBJ1-4, the complete variable domain reads EADIYQTPRYLVIGTGKKITLECSQTMGHDKMYWYQQDPGMELHLIHYSYGVNSTEKGDLSSESTVSRIRTEHFPLTLESARPSHTSQYLCASTSGTEKLFFGSGTQLSVL.

This clone was seen only once. The V gene is TRBV5-1, the J gene TRBJ2-3; no firm D call. The CDR3 length is 16 residues. With 3 bases removed from V and 4 bases from J, the gap between germline ends came to 18 bases. Germline CDR1 reads SGHRS; CDR2 reads YFSETQ. CDR3 sequence (DNA): TGCGCCAGCAGCTGGAGCCAAGGTAATGGGGCAGATACGCAGTATTTT. Translated, it gives CASSWSQGNGADTQYF.

The chain is built from TRBV5-1 and TRBJ1-1; 8 bases match TRBD1. CDR3 length: 17 residues. The V gene end was trimmed by 4 bases and the J gene end by 1 base; junction bases not matched to a gene: 12. Germline-derived CDR1 and CDR2 are SGHRS and YFSETQ. Here the CDR3 DNA reads TGCGCCAGCAGCCAGCGGACAGGGACGAGCCCGAACACTGAAGCTTTCTTT. Its protein product is CASSQRTGTSPNTEAFF.

The rearrangement joins TRBV2 to TRBJ1-2; a possible D gene is TRBD1 (5 bases). This CDR3 spans 15 amino acids. Germline CDR1 and CDR2: SNHLY and FYNNEI. V was trimmed by 0 bases and J by 6 bases, leaving 14 bases between them. CDR3 coding DNA: TGTGCCAGCAGTGAAGCTGGCAGGGTGTGGGATGGCTACACCTTC. It codes for CASSEAGRVWDGYTF.

The chain recombines TRBV4-3 with TRBJ1-1, with D possibly matching TRBD1 (5 bases). The CDR3 runs to 15 residues. The germline V and J ends were trimmed by 0 bases and 6 bases, with 14 bases remaining between them. Germline V lookup: CDR1 LGHNA, CDR2 YSLEER. CDR3 sequence: CASSQEAGRGAEAFF. In DNA form, the CDR3 reads TGCGCCAGCAGCCAAGAGGCAGGGAGAGGAGCTGAAGCTTTCTTT.

This clone was recorded once. CDR3 residues: CSGRGNTEAFF. The CDR3 bases are TGCAGCGGGAGAGGGAACACTGAAGCTTTCTTT. This rearrangement joins TRBV29-1 to TRBJ1-1, with D uncertain. CDR3 length: 11 amino acids. CDR1 is SQVTM and CDR2 is ANQGSEA in the germline V gene. Trimming cost V 7 bases and J 1 base, with 7 bases left between them.

V usage is TRBV7-2 and J usage is TRBJ2-4; D remains ambiguous. The CDR3 covers 13 residues. The ends were cut back, 7 bases at V and 6 bases at J, with 13 bases in the middle. The germline CDR1 and CDR2 sequences are SGHTA and FQGNSA. In DNA, the CDR3 is TGTGCCAGCATGGATCCGGGCCTAAACATTCAGTACTTC. Encoded protein: CASMDPGLNIQYF.

A single count supports this clone. The rearrangement joins TRBV11-3 to TRBJ2-2; either TRBD1 or TRBD2 may fit D (6 bases each). The CDR3 is made up of 16 amino acids. The ends were cut back, 5 bases at V and 4 bases at J, with 17 bases in the middle. CDR1 and CDR2 (germline): SGHNT, YENEEA. The CDR3 sequence is CASSPGLGGPTGELFF. The CDR3 DNA is TGTGCCAGCAGCCCGGGATTGGGGGGCCCCACCGGGGAGCTGTTTTTT.

The J gene is TRBJ1-1, the V gene TRBV5-1; no reliable D call. The CDR3 sequence is 13 residues long. Per the germline V gene, CDR1 is SGHRS and CDR2 is YFSETQ. Deletions cut 4 bases from V and 3 bases from J, with 10 bases between. The CDR3 DNA is TGCGCCAGCAGCCGAGGTGAAGACACTGAAGCTTTCTTT. Its translation: CASSRGEDTEAFF.

This sequence joins TRBV4-3 and TRBJ1-2; D is possibly TRBD1 (6 bases). The CDR3 totals 17 residues. The germline V gene has CDR1 LGHNA and CDR2 YSLEER. V lost 2 bases, J lost 8 bases, and 24 bases lay in between. The DNA of the CDR3 is TGCGCCAGCAGCCAAAACGGTCATCAGGGGCAAGGGAGAGGCTACACCTTC. This translates into CASSQNGHQGQGRGYTF.

This clone has just a few counts. This chain links TRBV10-3 with TRBJ1-2; D remains unclear. CDR1 and CDR2 from the germline V gene are ENHRY and SYGVKD. This CDR3 has 13 amino acids. V lost 11 bases and J 1 base, leaving 14 bases between the germline ends. CDR3 amino acids: CAFKPGLNYGYTF. The DNA of the CDR3 is TGTGCCTTCAAACCAGGACTTAACTATGGCTACACCTTC.

The rearrangement uses TRBV7-9 and TRBJ2-3; D not certain. Trimming removed 8 bases from V and 2 bases from J, with 11 bases in between. The CDR3 runs 13 residues. Germline values: CDR1 SEHNR, CDR2 FQNEAQ (reference sequence). Here the CDR3 reads CASLRTDTDTQYF. The DNA of the CDR3 is TGTGCCAGCCTCCGAACCGACACAGATACGCAGTATTTT.

The genes are TRBV28 and TRBJ1-2; D unresolved. From germline, CDR1 is MDHEN and CDR2 SYDVKM. Deletions cut 5 bases from V and 8 bases from J, with 12 bases between. CDR3 length: 12 amino acids. CDR3 loop: CASSAYRYGYTF. DNA of the CDR3: TGTGCCAGCAGTGCATACCGATACGGCTACACCTTC.

This clone was seen just once. The rearrangement uses TRBV4-3 and TRBJ2-3; the D is unclear. Germline V gene sequence: CDR1 LGHNA, CDR2 YSLEER. V was clipped by 0 bases and J by 6 bases, with 10 bases between them. This CDR3 spans 14 amino acids. The CDR3 sequence: CASSQEFLGDTQYF. CDR3 sequence (DNA): TGCGCCAGCAGCCAAGAATTCTTGGGCGATACGCAGTATTTT.

V usage is TRBV7-9 and J usage is TRBJ2-1, with 8 bases identical to TRBD2. V was pared by 3 bases and J by 4 bases, with 11 bases of the junction left unmatched. The CDR3 is made up of 17 amino acids. The germline CDR1 and CDR2 sequences are SEHNR and FQNEAQ (reference sequence). The CDR3 loop is CASSLGLGKREYNEQFF. Written as DNA, the CDR3 is TGTGCCAGCAGCTTGGGATTGGGGAAGCGGGAGTACAATGAGCAGTTCTTC.

The J gene is TRBJ1-6, the V gene TRBV3-1 (or the pseudogene TRBV3-2); 10 bases map to TRBD1. This CDR3 has 16 amino acids. Germline V gene sequence: CDR1 LGHDT, CDR2 YNNKEL (reference sequence). The V segment lost 1 base and the J segment 10 bases; nucleotides outside the gene matches: 7. CDR3 coding DNA: TGTGCCAGCAGCCAAGGAGTTTGGACAGGGGGGTCACCCCTCCACTTT. This encodes CASSQGVWTGGSPLHF.

CDR3 amino acids: CASSRTGANYGYTF. CDR3 DNA sequence: TGTGCCAGTAGTCGGACAGGGGCTAACTATGGCTACACCTTC. The chain is built from TRBV19 and TRBJ1-2, with 9 bases identical to TRBD1. Germline loops: CDR1 LNHDA, CDR2 SQIVND (reference sequence). CDR3 size: 14 residues. J gave up 0 bases and V 5 bases, and 1 base lay outside the gene matches.

The chain carries TRBV7-2 and TRBJ2-7, with TRBD1 matching over 9 bases. J gave up 3 bases and V 6 bases, and 9 bases lay outside the gene matches. The V gene's germline CDR1 is SGHTA and CDR2 FQGNSA. This CDR3 contains 15 residues. CDR3 loop: CASSGGQGMFYEQYF. Here the CDR3 DNA reads TGTGCCAGCAGTGGAGGACAGGGGATGTTCTACGAGCAGTACTTC.

This clone was seen a handful of times. The chain combines TRBV15 with TRBJ1-1; D is unresolved. The CDR3 length is 12 residues. Germline V CDR1 and CDR2: LNHNV, YYDKDF (reference sequence). V was shortened by 5 bases and J by 8 bases, with 12 bases between the two germline ends. The CDR3, as DNA: TGTGCCACCAGCGATCTTCCCCACGAAGCTTTCTTT. Protein: CATSDLPHEAFF.

The rearrangement links TRBV7-6 to TRBJ1-1; weak D call: TRBD1 (6 bases). The length of the CDR3 is 16 residues. The germline V gene encodes CDR1 SGHVS and CDR2 FNYEAQ. The V gene lost 7 bases and the J gene lost 8 bases, with 26 bases spanning the gap. This CDR3 is CASILTPGPGVGEAFF. In DNA, the CDR3 is TGTGCCAGCATCCTAACCCCAGGGCCAGGGGTAGGAGAAGCTTTCTTT.

The chain carries TRBV18 and TRBJ1-4; 8 nucleotides agree with TRBD1. CDR3 size: 16 residues. CDR1 KGHSH and CDR2 LQKENI come from the germline V gene. V gave up 5 bases and J gave up 4 bases; unmatched junction bases: 9. CDR3 protein: CASSSDRAFFNEKLFF. CDR3 coding DNA: TGTGCCAGCTCATCGGACAGGGCTTTTTTTAATGAAAAACTGTTTTTT.

V and J are TRBV28 and TRBJ2-7; D unresolved. The CDR3 has 12 amino acids. V lost 7 bases to trimming and J lost 0 bases, with 7 bases between them. From germline, CDR1 is MDHEN and CDR2 SYDVKM. The CDR3 loop reads CASKGLSYEQYF. The CDR3, as DNA: TGTGCCAGCAAAGGTCTCTCCTACGAGCAGTACTTC. Combining the CDR3 with reference TRBV28 and TRBJ2-7 gives the whole variable domain DVKVTQSSRYLVKRTGEKVFLECVQDMDHENMFWYRQDPGLGLRLIYFSYDVKMKEKGDIPEGYSVSREKKERFSLILESASTNQTSMYLCASKGLSYEQYFGPGTRLTVT.

By proportion, this clone is medium-sized (0.01 to 0.1%). V is TRBV6-2 or TRBV6-3 and J is TRBJ2-5; 9 nucleotides align to TRBD2. V lost 6 bases, J lost 5 bases, and 10 bases stayed unmatched. The germline V gene has CDR1 MNHEY and CDR2 SVGEGT. The length of the CDR3 is 15 residues. CDR3 nucleotides: TGTGCCAGCAGCTCCCCGGCTAGCGGGGCTGAGACCCAGTACTTC. Amino acids: CASSSPASGAETQYF.